The next 18 T cell receptor beta chains were all read from a single sample in a study of cytomegalovirus exposure and HLA in healthy donors. Use of 60 Vbeta and 13 Jbeta primers characterized the PCR. Sequencing used immunoSEQ multiplex PCR; TCRdb keeps in-frame clones, though not all of them. The table has roughly 69,000 clones, 60% to 75% seen once. The source material was PBMCs. The origin of the receptors is a male donor in good health and CMV-seropositive.

V usage is TRBV6-5 and J usage is TRBJ2-5; no firm D call. This CDR3 has 14 residues. V lost 7 bases and J 5 bases, leaving 17 bases between the germline ends. Germline V gives CDR1 MNHEY, CDR2 SVGAGI. This CDR3 is CASKSSLPAETQYF. The CDR3 region has the DNA TGTGCCAGCAAAAGTTCCCTCCCTGCGGAGACCCAGTACTTC.

V is TRBV5-6 and J is TRBJ2-3; no firm D call. The germline gives CDR1 SGHDT, CDR2 YYEEEE. Trimming took off 4 bases at V and 5 bases at J, with 8 bases between the two ends. The CDR3 length is 12 residues. CDR3 bases: TGTGCCAGCAGCACGCGTCAAGATACGCAGTATTTT. It specifies CASSTRQDTQYF.

This clone has only a few counts. A read error may account for a junction end that differs from germline. This sequence joins TRBV7-9 and TRBJ1-2; 9 bases agree with TRBD1. This CDR3 spans 13 amino acids. From germline, CDR1 is SEHNR and CDR2 FQNEAQ (reference sequence). DNA for the CDR3: TGTGCCAGCAGCTCTCAACCGGGACAGGGCGTTTCCTTC. Amino acids: CASSSQPGQGVSF.

The rearrangement uses TRBV9 and TRBJ2-5; D remains ambiguous. CDR1 and CDR2 (germline): SGDLS, YYNGEE. The V gene lost 0 bases and the J gene lost 2 bases, with 14 bases spanning the gap. The CDR3 is made up of 16 amino acids. The CDR3 DNA reads as TGTGCCAGCAGCGTAGTGAGCTCAAGCCGACAAGAGACCCAGTACTTC. Its translation is CASSVVSSSRQETQYF. The full variable domain, rest sourced from reference TRBV9 and TRBJ2-5, is DSGVTQTPKHLITATGQRVTLRCSPRSGDLSVYWYQQSLDQGLQFLIQYYNGEERAKGNILERFSAQQFPDLHSELNLSSLELGDSALYFCASSVVSSSRQETQYFGPGTRLLVL.

The J gene is TRBJ2-1, the V gene TRBV4-1; the match to TRBD2 covers 11 bases. The CDR3 runs to 15 residues. The germline gives CDR1 MGHRA, CDR2 YSYEKL. With V trimmed by 3 bases and J by 5 bases, 3 bases remained unmatched. CDR3 sequence: CASSQIAGGNNEQFF. The CDR3 DNA reads TGCGCCAGCAGCCAGATAGCGGGAGGGAACAATGAGCAGTTCTTC.

The chain combines TRBV19 with TRBJ1-5, with D possibly being TRBD1 (5 bases). Germline V gene data show CDR1 as LNHDA and CDR2 as SQIVND (reference sequence). Trimming removed 5 bases at V and 7 bases at J, with 21 bases between. CDR3 length: 16 residues. CDR3 loop: CASSPQGRAVGQPQHF. The CDR3 coding sequence is TGTGCCAGTAGTCCCCAGGGAAGGGCGGTAGGCCAGCCCCAGCATTTT. The whole variable domain, filled in from reference TRBV19 and TRBJ1-5, reads DGGITQSPKYLFRKEGQNVTLSCEQNLNHDAMYWYRQDPGQGLRLIYYSQIVNDFQKGDIAEGYSVSREKKESFPLTVTSAQKNPTAFYLCASSPQGRAVGQPQHFGDGTRLSIL.

The V call is TRBV6-1, the J call TRBJ1-5, with TRBD1 identical over 7 bases. This CDR3 is built from 16 residues. Germline V gene lookup returns CDR1 MNHNS and CDR2 SASEGT. V trimming: 2 bases; J trimming: 7 bases; junction bases outside the gene matches: 11. The CDR3 loop reads CASSEMTGQVSQPQHF. The DNA for the CDR3 is TGTGCCAGCAGTGAAATGACAGGACAGGTGAGCCAGCCCCAGCATTTT.

This chain uses TRBV6-5 with TRBJ1-1, with D perhaps TRBD1 (5 bases). The germline gives CDR1 MNHEY, CDR2 SVGAGI. V lost 2 bases to trimming and J lost 4 bases, with 14 bases between them. This CDR3 is 15 amino acids long. The DNA for the CDR3 is TGTGCCAGCAGTTACGGGGGAGGGGCGGGCACTGAAGCTTTCTTT. Translation gives CASSYGGGAGTEAFF.

J is TRBJ2-2 and V is TRBV9; 9 bases are a match to TRBD1. The CDR3 covers 15 residues. CDR1 SGDLS and CDR2 YYNGEE come from the germline V gene. The ends lost 7 bases at V and 6 bases at J; junction bases unmatched: 10. The CDR3 loop is CASAPGTGTSGELFF. In DNA, the CDR3 is TGTGCCAGCGCCCCGGGGACAGGGACTTCCGGGGAGCTGTTTTTT.

Only one count was recorded for this clone. The J gene is TRBJ2-7, the V gene TRBV5-1, with 7 bases identical to TRBD1. Germline-derived CDR1 and CDR2 are SGHRS and YFSETQ. The junction had 7 bases not matched to a gene; V was cut back by 2 bases and J by 5 bases. This CDR3 contains 14 residues. CDR3 protein: CASSFRGGADEQYF. The CDR3 DNA sequence: TGCGCCAGCAGCTTCAGAGGGGGCGCCGACGAGCAGTACTTC. The whole variable domain, filled in from reference TRBV5-1 and TRBJ2-7, reads KAGVTQTPRYLIKTRGQQVTLSCSPISGHRSVSWYQQTPGQGLQFLFEYFSETQRNKGNFPGRFSGRQFSNSRSEMNVSTLELGDSALYLCASSFRGGADEQYFGPGTRLTVT.

V and J are TRBV6-1 and TRBJ1-3, with a tentative D call TRBD1 (5 bases). CDR3 length: 15 amino acids. Germline lookup yields CDR1 MNHNS and CDR2 SASEGT. V was shortened by 4 bases and J by 1 base, with 11 bases between the two germline ends. DNA of the CDR3: TGTGCCAGCAGTGGGGTAACAGGATCTGGAAACACCATATATTTT. Its translation: CASSGVTGSGNTIYF.

The chain recombines TRBV9 with TRBJ2-1, with TRBD1 identical over 9 bases. Germline trimming cut 0 bases from V and 4 bases from J; bases unmatched to any gene: 5. In germline, CDR1 is SGDLS, CDR2 YYNGEE. The CDR3 spans 16 residues. CDR3 in DNA: TGTGCCAGCAGCGTAGAGGGACAGGGAATTTACAATGAGCAGTTCTTC. It yields the protein CASSVEGQGIYNEQFF.

The rearrangement joins TRBV7-9 to TRBJ2-5; D is unresolved. The ends were cut back, 8 bases at V and 5 bases at J, with 15 bases in the middle. This CDR3 is 13 amino acids long. From germline, CDR1 is SEHNR and CDR2 FQNEAQ (reference sequence). The CDR3 region has the DNA TGTGCCAGCGGTGGCATCCTTTGGGAGACCCAGTACTTC. Amino acid sequence: CASGGILWETQYF.

In DNA form, the CDR3 reads TGTGCCAGCAGTCGGGGGTTGCCGTTTGAAAAACTGTTTTTT. The encoded protein is CASSRGLPFEKLFF. This sequence joins TRBV27 and TRBJ1-4, with D perhaps matching TRBD1 (5 bases). Trimming took 5 bases from V and 7 from J, leaving 14 bases between them. This CDR3 has 14 amino acids. The germline gives CDR1 MNHEY, CDR2 SMNVEV (reference sequence).

The V and J genes are TRBV5-1 and TRBJ2-4, with 7 bases aligning to TRBD2. The germline gives CDR1 SGHRS, CDR2 YFSETQ. The length of the CDR3 is 16 residues. Trimming at V came to 0 bases and at J to 4 bases, leaving 7 bases not matched to a gene. The CDR3 region has the DNA TGCGCCAGCAGCTTGGGATCCGGGACTATGAAAAACATTCAGTACTTC. As protein: CASSLGSGTMKNIQYF.

In the case of this clone: One end of the junction does not line up with germline, which may come from a read error. This sequence joins TRBV2 and TRBJ1-4; 7 nucleotides align to TRBD1. Germline values: CDR1 SNHLY, CDR2 FYNNEI. This CDR3 has 17 amino acids. The CDR3 spells CASSPTYLTGMNDKLFF. CDR3 nucleotides: TGTGCCAGCAGTCCGACCTATTTGACAGGGATGAATGACAAACTGTTTTTT.

This clone showed up just a few times. V and J are TRBV7-3 and TRBJ2-1, with a weak D call TRBD1 (5 bases). The CDR3 consists of 15 residues. V lost 2 bases to trimming and J lost 4 bases, with 12 bases between them. Germline V CDR1 and CDR2: SGHTA, FQGTGA. The chain's CDR3 is CASSLDWGPYNEQFF. CDR3 sequence (DNA): TGTGCCAGCAGCTTAGATTGGGGCCCTTACAATGAGCAGTTCTTC.

V gene TRBV11-2 combines with J gene TRBJ2-7, with TRBD1 identical over 8 bases. V lost 2 bases and J lost 3; bases outside the gene matches: 3. Germline-derived CDR1 and CDR2 are SGHAT and FQNNGV. This CDR3 has 14 amino acids. CDR3 nucleotides: TGTGCCAGCAGCTTACAGGACAGGGTCTACGAGCAGTACTTC. It codes for CASSLQDRVYEQYF. Full variable domain (rest looked up from reference TRBV11-2 and TRBJ2-7): EAGVAQSPRYKIIEKRQSVAFWCNPISGHATLYWYQQILGQGPKLLIQFQNNGVVDDSQLPKDRFSAERLKGVDSTLKIQPAKLEDSAVYLCASSLQDRVYEQYFGPGTRLTVT.